The table lists the clone carrying this TCR beta chain with many counts. Antigen: not known. Germline CDR1 is SQVTM and CDR2 is ANQGSEA. V gave up 7 bases and J gave up 2 bases, with 15 bases separating them. The CDR3 totals 13 residues. In preparing bulk TCR libraries, previously described methods and listed TCR primers were used. TCRdb re-analysed the PCR reads in MiXCR, keeping a single row per CDR3 protein. This sample has more than 250,000 distinct CDR3 sequences, with 20% to 25% found just once. This specimen belongs to a study of molecular identifiers for immune sequencing clone quantification. About the study: Replicates split RNA from around 20,000 or 100,000 naive CD8 cells five ways, and the researchers sequenced four portions. Study outcomes and limitations: Among effectors, clones above 20 RNA copies held over 97% of molecules; among naive cells, under 1%.

The chain employs TRBV29-1 and TRBJ2-7; the D gene could be TRBD1 or TRBD2 (6 bases each). This sequence was found in a human donor in good health. Some libraries in this study had Jurkat cell RNA spiked in. The sequenced material came from naive CD8+ T cells from blood, with Jurkat cell RNA spiked in. The subset here: FACS-sorted CD8+CD4-CCR7+CD45RA+ naive T cells. The DNA for the CDR3 is TGCAGCGCCGAGGGGGGCAGGCCCTACGAGCAGTACTTC. It yields the protein CSAEGGRPYEQYF.